This entry is about one T cell receptor beta chain. Its specificity is unknown. This sample was taken from a study of T cell clones after liver transplantation. Across the study: TCRbeta sequencing after a pre-transplant mixed lymphocyte reaction identified graft-donor-reactive clones, later tracked in post-transplant blood. Three of eight recipients were HCV-positive; others had non-autoimmune, non-viral indications.

Some clones are missing from TCRdb's copy, which holds only in-frame ones; the method was immunoSEQ multiplex PCR. The top ten hold around 2.2% of the sample, which has some 80,000 clones, under 90% seen once. The V gene's germline CDR1 is MDHEN and CDR2 SYDVKM. Germline trimming cut 5 bases from V and 5 bases from J; bases unmatched to any gene: 7. CDR3 size: 14 residues. Study results and limitations: Migration into the graft, not deletion, may explain lost graft donor-reactive T cells.

This sample comprised CD4+ T cells from blood, obtained roughly 48 months after liver transplant. The chain joins TRBV28 to TRBJ2-5; 8 bases match TRBD1. This TCR was sampled from a human patient who received a liver transplant. Some T cells may be transferred from the graft donor. This chain's CDR3 is CASSPSGGWETQYF. As DNA, the CDR3 is TGTGCCAGCAGTCCTTCAGGGGGCTGGGAGACCCAGTACTTC.